This T cell receptor (beta chain) was captured in a study of post-analysis software for immune sequencing data. Study in general: Relapsing-remitting, secondary progressive and progressive-relapsing multiple sclerosis were all included among the disease courses. Study-wide results and limits: Several TRBV segments (TRBV5-6, TRBV5-1 and TRBV20-1 among them) occurred more frequently in patients than in controls. For normalized Chao1 diversity, multiple sclerosis patients scored significantly lower than controls did.

cDNA libraries for TCR beta contained unique molecular identifiers. TCRdb re-called the PCR reads through MiXCR, storing one row per CDR3 protein. The top ten clones hold approximately 4.5% of a sample with 650,000 to 850,000 distinct CDR3 sequences, approximately 50% of them seen once. CDR3 length equals 16 residues. Trimming pared 6 bases from V and 0 bases from J, leaving 15 bases between. Per germline, CDR1 MGHDK and CDR2 SYGVNS. This clonotype was seen just once. Its target is unknown. The rearrangement uses TRBV25-1 and TRBJ1-5; the D gene is possibly TRBD1 (5 bases). Sequencing was done on a sample of blood. The receptor was isolated from a girl between 5 and 17 years old with multiple sclerosis. The CDR3 DNA is TGTGCCAGCAGGGAGGTGTGTGGGGGTAGCAATCAGCCCCAGCATTTT. Translation: CASREVCGGSNQPQHF.